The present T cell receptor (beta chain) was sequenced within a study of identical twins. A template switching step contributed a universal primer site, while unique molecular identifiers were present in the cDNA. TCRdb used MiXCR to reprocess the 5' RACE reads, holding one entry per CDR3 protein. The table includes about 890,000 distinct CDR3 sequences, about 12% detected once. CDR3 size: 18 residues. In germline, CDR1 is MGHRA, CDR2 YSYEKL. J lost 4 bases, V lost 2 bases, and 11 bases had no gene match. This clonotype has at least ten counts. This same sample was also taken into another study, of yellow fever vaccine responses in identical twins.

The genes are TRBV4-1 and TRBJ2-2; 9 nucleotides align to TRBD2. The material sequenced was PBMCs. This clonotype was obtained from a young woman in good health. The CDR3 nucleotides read TGCGCCAGCAGCCAATCGGGCGGGGGGGCCGGTCTCACCGGGGAGCTGTTTTTT. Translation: CASSQSGGGAGLTGELFF.